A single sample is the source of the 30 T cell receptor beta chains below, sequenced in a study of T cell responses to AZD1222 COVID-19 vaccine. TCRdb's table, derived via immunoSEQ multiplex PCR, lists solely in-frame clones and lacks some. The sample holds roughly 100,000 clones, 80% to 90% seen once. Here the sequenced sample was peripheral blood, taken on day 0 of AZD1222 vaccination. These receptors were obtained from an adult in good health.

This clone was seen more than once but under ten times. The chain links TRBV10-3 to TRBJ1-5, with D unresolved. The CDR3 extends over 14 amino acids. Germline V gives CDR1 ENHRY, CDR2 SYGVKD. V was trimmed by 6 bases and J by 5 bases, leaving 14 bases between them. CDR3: CAISRTLDDQPQHF. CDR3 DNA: TGTGCCATCAGCCGTACCTTGGACGATCAGCCCCAGCATTTT.

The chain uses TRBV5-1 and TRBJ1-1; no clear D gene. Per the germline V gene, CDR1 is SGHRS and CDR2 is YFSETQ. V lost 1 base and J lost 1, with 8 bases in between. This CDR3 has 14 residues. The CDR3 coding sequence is TGCGCCAGCAGCTTGCGACACCAGAACACTGAAGCTTTCTTT. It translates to CASSLRHQNTEAFF.

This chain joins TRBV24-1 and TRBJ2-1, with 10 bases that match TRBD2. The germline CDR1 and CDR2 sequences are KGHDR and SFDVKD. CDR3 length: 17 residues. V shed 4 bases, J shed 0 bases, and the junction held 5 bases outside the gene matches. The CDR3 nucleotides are TGTGCCACCAGTGACGCTAGCGGGGGCAGCTCCTACAATGAGCAGTTCTTC. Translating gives CATSDASGGSSYNEQFF.

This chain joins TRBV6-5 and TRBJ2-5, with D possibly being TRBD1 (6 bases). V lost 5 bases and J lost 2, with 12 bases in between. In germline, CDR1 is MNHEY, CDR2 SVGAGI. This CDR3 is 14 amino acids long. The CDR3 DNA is TGTGCCAGCAGTCCAACCGGGACACAAGAGACCCAGTACTTC. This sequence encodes CASSPTGTQETQYF.

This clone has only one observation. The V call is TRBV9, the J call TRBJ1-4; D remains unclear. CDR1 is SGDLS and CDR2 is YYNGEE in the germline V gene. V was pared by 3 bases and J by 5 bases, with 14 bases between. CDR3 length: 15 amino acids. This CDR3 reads CASSERSLGNEKLFF. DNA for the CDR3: TGTGCCAGCAGCGAGAGGTCGTTAGGGAATGAAAAACTGTTTTTT.

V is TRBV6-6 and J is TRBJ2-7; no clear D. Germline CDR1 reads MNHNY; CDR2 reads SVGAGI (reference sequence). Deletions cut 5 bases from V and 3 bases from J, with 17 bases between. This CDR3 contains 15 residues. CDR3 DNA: TGTGCCAGCAGTACCGCCGGCTCCCACCTCTACGAGCAGTACTTC. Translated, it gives CASSTAGSHLYEQYF.

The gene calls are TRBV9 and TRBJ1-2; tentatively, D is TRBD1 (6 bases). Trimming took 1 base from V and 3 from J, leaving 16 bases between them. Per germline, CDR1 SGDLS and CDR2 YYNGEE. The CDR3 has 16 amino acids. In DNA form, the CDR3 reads TGTGCCAGCAGCGTACATGTTGGGGGGCATGACTATGGCTACACCTTC. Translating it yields CASSVHVGGHDYGYTF.

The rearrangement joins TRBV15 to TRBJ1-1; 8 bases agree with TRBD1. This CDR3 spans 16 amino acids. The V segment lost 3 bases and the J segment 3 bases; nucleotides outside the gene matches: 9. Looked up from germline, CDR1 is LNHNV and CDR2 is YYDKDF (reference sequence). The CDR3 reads CATSREGQVVDTEAFF. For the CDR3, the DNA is TGTGCCACCAGCAGGGAGGGACAGGTGGTGGACACTGAAGCTTTCTTT.

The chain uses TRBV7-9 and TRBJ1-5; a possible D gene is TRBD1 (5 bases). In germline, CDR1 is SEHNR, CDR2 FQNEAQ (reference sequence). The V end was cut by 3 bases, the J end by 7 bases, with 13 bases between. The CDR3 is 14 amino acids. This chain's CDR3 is CASSLGQEVQPQHF. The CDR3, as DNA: TGTGCCAGCAGCTTGGGGCAGGAAGTCCAGCCCCAGCATTTT.

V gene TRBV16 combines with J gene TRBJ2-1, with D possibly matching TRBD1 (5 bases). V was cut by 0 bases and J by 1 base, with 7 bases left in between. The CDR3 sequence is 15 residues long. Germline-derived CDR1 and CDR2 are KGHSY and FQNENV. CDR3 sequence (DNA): TGTGCCAGCAGCCAATCGCCAGGGTCCTACAATGAGCAGTTCTTC. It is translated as CASSQSPGSYNEQFF.

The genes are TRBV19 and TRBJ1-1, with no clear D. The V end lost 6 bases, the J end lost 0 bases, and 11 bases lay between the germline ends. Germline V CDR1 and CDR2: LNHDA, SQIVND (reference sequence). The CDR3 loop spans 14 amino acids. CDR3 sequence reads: CASSRDFLNTEAFF. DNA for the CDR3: TGTGCCAGTAGCAGAGACTTTTTGAACACTGAAGCTTTCTTT.

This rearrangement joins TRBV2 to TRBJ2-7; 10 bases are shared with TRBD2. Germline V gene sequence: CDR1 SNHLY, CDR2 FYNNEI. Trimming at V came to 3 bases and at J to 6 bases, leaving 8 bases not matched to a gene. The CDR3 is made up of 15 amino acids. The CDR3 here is CASSEVTGTSAEQYF. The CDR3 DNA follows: TGTGCCAGCAGTGAGGTAACCGGGACTAGCGCCGAGCAGTACTTC.

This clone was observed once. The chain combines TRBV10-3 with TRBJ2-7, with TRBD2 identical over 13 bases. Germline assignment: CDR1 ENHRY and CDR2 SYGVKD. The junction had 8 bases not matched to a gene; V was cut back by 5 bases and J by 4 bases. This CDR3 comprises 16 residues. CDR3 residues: CAISPPGTSGMYEQYF. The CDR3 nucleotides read TGTGCCATCAGTCCCCCCGGGACTAGCGGGATGTACGAGCAGTACTTC.

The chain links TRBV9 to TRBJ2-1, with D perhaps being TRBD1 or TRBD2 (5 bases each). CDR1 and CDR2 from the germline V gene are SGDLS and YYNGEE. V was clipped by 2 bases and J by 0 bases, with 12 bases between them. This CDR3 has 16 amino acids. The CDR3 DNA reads TGTGCCAGCAGCGTTGGGACCTTAAGCTCCTACAATGAGCAGTTCTTC. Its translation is CASSVGTLSSYNEQFF.

The DNA of the CDR3 is TGTGCCAGCTCACCCTCCGTAGGGACCATCTACGAGCAGTACTTC. Its protein product is CASSPSVGTIYEQYF. This sequence joins TRBV18 and TRBJ2-7; D tentatively reads TRBD1 or TRBD2 (5 bases each). The CDR3 loop spans 15 amino acids. V gave up 3 bases and J gave up 3 bases, with 15 bases separating them. CDR1 and CDR2 (germline): KGHSH, LQKENI.

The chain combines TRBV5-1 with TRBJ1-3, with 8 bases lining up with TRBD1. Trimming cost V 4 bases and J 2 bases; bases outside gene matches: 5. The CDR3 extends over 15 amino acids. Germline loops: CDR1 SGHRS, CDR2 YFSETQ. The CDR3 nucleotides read TGCGCCAGCAGCACCACAGGGGGACCTGGAAACACCATATATTTT. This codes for CASSTTGGPGNTIYF.

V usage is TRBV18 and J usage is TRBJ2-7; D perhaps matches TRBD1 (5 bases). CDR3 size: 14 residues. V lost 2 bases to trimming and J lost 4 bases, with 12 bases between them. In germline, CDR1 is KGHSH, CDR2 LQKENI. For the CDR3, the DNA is TGTGCCAGCTCACCAGCGGACACCTTATACGAGCAGTACTTC. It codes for CASSPADTLYEQYF.

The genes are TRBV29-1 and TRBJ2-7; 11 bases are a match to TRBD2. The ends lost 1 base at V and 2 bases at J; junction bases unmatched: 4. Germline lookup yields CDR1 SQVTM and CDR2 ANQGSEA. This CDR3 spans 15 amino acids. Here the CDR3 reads CSVEVGGLAAYEQYF. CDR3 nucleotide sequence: TGCAGCGTTGAAGTTGGGGGACTAGCGGCCTACGAGCAGTACTTC.

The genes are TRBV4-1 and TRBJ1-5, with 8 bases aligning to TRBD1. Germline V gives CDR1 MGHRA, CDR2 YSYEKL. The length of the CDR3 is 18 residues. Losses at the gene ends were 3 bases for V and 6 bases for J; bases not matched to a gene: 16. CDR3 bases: TGCGCCAGCAGCCAGGATAATACCGGGACAGGACCCGGTCAGCCCCAGCATTTT. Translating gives CASSQDNTGTGPGQPQHF.

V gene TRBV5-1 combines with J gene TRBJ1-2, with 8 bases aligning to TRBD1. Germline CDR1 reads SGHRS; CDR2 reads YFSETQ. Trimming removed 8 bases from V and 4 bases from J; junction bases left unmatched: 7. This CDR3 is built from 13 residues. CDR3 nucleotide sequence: TGCGCCAGTGGCGGACAGGGAGGCTATGGCTACACCTTC. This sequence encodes CASGGQGGYGYTF.

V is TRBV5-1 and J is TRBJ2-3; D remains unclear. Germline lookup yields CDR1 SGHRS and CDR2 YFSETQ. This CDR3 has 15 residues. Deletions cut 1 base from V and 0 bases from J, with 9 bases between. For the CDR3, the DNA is TGCGCCAGCAGCTTGTCTGGGTCTAGCACAGATACGCAGTATTTT. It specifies CASSLSGSSTDTQYF.

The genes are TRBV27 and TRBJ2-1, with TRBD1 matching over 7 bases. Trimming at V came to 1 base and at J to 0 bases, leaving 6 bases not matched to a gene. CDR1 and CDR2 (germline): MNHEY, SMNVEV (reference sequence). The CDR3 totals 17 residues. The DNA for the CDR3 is TGTGCCAGCAGTTTATTCGGACAGGACCTCTCCTACAATGAGCAGTTCTTC. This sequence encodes CASSLFGQDLSYNEQFF.

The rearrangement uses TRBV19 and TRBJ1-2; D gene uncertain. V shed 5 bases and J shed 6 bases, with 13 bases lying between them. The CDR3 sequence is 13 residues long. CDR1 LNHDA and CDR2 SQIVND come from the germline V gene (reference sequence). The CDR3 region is CASSDRAGDGYTF. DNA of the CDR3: TGTGCCAGTAGTGACCGGGCCGGGGATGGCTACACCTTC.

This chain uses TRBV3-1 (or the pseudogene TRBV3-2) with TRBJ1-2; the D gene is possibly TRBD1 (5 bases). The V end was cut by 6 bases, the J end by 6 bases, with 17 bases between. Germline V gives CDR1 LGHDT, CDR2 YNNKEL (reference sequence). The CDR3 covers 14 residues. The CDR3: CASSFPGPRHGYTF. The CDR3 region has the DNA TGTGCCAGCAGTTTCCCGGGACCTCGGCATGGCTACACCTTC.

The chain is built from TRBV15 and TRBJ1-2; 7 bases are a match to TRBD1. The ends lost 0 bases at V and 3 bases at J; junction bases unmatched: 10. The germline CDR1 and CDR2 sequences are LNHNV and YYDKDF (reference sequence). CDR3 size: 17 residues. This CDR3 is CATSRDGQAIRDYGYTF. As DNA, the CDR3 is TGTGCCACCAGCAGAGACGGACAGGCTATTCGGGACTATGGCTACACCTTC.

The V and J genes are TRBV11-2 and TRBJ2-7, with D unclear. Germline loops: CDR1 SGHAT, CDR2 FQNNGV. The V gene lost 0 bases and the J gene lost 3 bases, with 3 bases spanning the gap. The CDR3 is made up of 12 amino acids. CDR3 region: CASSLEGYEQYF. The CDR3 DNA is TGTGCCAGCAGCTTAGAGGGCTACGAGCAGTACTTC.

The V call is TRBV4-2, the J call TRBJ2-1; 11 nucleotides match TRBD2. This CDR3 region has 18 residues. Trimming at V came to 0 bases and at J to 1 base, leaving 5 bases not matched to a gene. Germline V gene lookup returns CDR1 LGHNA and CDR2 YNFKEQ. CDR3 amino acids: CASSQDFSGGASYNEQFF. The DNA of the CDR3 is TGTGCCAGCAGCCAAGATTTTAGCGGGGGGGCTTCCTACAATGAGCAGTTCTTC.

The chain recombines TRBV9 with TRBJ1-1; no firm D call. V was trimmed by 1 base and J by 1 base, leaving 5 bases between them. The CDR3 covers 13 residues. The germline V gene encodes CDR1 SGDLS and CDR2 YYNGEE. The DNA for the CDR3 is TGTGCCAGCAGCGTATACAGGAACACTGAAGCTTTCTTT. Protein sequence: CASSVYRNTEAFF.

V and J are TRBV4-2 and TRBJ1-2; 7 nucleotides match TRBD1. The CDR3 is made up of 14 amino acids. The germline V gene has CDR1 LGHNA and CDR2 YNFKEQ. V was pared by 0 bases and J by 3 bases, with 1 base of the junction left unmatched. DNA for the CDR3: TGTGCCAGCAGCCAAGACAGGGGGGACTATGGCTACACCTTC. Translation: CASSQDRGDYGYTF.

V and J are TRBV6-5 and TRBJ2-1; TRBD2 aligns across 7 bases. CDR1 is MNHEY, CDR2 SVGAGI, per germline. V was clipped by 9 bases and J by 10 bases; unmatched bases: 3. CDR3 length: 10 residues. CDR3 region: CARGGWEQFF. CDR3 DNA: TGTGCCAGGGGGGGGTGGGAGCAGTTCTTC.